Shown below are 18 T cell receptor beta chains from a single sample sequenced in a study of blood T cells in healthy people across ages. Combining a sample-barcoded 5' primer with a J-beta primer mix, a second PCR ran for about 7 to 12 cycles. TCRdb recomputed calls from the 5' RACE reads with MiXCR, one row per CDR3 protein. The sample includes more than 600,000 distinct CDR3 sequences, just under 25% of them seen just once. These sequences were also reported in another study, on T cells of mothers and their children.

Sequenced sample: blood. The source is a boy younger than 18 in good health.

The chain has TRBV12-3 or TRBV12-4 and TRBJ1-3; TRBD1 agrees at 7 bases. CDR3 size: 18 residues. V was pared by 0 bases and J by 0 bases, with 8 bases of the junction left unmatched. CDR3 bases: TGTGCCAGCAGTTTAGCTGAAGGACAGGCGATCTCTGGAAACACCATATATTTT. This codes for CASSLAEGQAISGNTIYF.

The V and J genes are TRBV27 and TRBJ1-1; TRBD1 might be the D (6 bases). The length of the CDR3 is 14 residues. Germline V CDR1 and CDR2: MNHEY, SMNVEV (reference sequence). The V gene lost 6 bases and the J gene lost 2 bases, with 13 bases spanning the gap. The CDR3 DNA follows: TGTGCCAGCAGGGTCACAGGGTTTAACACTGAAGCTTTCTTT. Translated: CASRVTGFNTEAFF.

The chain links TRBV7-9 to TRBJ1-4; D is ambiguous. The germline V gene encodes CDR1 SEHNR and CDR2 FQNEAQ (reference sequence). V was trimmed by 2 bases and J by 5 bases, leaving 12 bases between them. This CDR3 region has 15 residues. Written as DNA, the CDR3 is TGTGCCAGCAGCTTATTTGGTGAACAAAATGAAAAACTGTTTTTT. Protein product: CASSLFGEQNEKLFF.

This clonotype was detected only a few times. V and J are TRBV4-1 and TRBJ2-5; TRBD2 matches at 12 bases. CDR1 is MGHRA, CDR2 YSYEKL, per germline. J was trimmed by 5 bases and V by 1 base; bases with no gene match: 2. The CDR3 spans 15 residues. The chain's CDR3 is CASSQGGTSGETQYF. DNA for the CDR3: TGCGCCAGCAGCCAAGGCGGGACTAGCGGGGAGACCCAGTACTTC.

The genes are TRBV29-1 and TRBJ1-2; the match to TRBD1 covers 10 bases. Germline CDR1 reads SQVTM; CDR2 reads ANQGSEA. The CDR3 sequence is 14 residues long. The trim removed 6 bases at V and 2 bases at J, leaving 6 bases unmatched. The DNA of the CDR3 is TGCAGCGTCGGACAGGGGGAAATGAACTATGGCTACACCTTC. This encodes CSVGQGEMNYGYTF.

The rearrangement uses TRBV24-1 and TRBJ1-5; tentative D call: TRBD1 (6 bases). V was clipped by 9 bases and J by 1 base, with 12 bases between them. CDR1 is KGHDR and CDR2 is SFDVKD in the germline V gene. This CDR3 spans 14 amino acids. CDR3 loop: CATSQGHSNQPQHF. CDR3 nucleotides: TGTGCCACCTCACAGGGCCACAGCAATCAGCCCCAGCATTTT.

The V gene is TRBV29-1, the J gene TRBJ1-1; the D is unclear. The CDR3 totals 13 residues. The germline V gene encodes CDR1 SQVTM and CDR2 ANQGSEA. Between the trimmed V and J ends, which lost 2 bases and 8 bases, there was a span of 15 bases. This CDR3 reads CSVEFFAGAEAFF. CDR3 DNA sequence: TGCAGCGTTGAATTTTTTGCCGGCGCGGAAGCTTTCTTT.

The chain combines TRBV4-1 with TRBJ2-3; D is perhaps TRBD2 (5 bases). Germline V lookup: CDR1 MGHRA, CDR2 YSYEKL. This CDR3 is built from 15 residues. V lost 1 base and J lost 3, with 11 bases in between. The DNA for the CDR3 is TGCGCCAGCAGCCAAGTAAGCGGACCGACAGATACGCAGTATTTT. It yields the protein CASSQVSGPTDTQYF.

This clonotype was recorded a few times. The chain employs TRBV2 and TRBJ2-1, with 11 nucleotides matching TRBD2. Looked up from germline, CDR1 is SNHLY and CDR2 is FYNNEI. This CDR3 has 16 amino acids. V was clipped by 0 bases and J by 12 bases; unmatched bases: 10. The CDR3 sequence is CASSEAPSGGFIGQFF. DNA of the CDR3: TGTGCCAGCAGTGAAGCACCTAGCGGGGGGTTTATCGGGCAGTTCTTC.

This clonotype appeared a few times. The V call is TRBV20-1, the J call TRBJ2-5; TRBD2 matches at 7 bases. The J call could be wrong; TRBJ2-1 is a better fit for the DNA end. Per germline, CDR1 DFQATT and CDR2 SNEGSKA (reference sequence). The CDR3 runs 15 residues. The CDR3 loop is CSAYPRGTPSNEQFF. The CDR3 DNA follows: TGCAGTGCTTACCCGCGGGGGACCCCCTCCAATGAGCAGTTCTTC.

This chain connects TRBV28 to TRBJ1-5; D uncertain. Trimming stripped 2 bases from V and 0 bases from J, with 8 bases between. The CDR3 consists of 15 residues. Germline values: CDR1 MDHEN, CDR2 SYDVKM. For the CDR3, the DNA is TGTGCCAGCAGTTTAAACTTAGATAGCAATCAGCCCCAGCATTTT. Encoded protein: CASSLNLDSNQPQHF.

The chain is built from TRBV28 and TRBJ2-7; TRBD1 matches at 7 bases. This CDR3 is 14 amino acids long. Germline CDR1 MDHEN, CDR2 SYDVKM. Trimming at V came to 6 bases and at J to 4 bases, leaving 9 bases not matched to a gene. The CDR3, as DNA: TGTGCCAGCAGCTCTCCCAGGGGGACGTACGAGCAGTACTTC. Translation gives CASSSPRGTYEQYF.

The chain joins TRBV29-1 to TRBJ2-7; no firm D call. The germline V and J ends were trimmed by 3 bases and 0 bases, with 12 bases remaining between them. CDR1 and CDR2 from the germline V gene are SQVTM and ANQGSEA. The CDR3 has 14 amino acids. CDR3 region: CSVEAGVSSYEQYF. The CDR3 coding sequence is TGCAGCGTTGAGGCTGGGGTCAGCTCCTACGAGCAGTACTTC.

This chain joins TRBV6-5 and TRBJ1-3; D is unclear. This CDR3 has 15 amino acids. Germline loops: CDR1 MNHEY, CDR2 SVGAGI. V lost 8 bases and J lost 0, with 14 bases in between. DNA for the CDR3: TGTGCCAGCCGACCCGAAGGGTTCTCTGGAAACACCATATATTTT. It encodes CASRPEGFSGNTIYF.

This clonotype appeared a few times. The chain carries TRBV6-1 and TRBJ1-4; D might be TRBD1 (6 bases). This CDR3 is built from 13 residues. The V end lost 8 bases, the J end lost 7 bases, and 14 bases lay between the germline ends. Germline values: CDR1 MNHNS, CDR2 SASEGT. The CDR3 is CASALGGGEKLFF. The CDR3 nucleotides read TGTGCCAGCGCCTTAGGGGGAGGTGAAAAACTGTTTTTT.

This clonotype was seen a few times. This CDR3 is CASSQAANYGYTF. The CDR3 coding sequence is TGTGCCAGCAGCCAAGCCGCCAACTATGGCTACACCTTC. The V gene is TRBV3-1, the J gene TRBJ1-2; D ambiguous. V was shortened by 1 base and J by 2 bases, with 5 bases between the two germline ends. Germline loops: CDR1 LGHDT, CDR2 YNNKEL (reference sequence). CDR3 size: 13 residues.

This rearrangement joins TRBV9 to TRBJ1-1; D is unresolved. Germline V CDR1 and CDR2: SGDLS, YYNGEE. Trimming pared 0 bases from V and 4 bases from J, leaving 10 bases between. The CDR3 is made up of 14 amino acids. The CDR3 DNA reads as TGTGCCAGCAGCGTAGGGTACAGTCTCACTGAAGCTTTCTTT. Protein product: CASSVGYSLTEAFF. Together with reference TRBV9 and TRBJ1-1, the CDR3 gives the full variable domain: DSGVTQTPKHLITATGQRVTLRCSPRSGDLSVYWYQQSLDQGLQFLIQYYNGEERAKGNILERFSAQQFPDLHSELNLSSLELGDSALYFCASSVGYSLTEAFFGQGTRLTVV.

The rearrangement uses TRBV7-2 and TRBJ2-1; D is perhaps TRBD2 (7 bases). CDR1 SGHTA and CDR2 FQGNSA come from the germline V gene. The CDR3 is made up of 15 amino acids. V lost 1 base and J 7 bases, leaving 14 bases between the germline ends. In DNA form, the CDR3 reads TGTGCCAGCAGCTTAGGCGGGGGCGAGTTGAATGAGCAGTTCTTC. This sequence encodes CASSLGGGELNEQFF. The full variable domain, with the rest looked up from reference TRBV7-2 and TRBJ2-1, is GAGVSQSPSNKVTEKGKDVELRCDPISGHTALYWYRQSLGQGLEFLIYFQGNSAPDKSGLPSDRFSAERTGGSVSTLTIQRTQQEDSAVYLCASSLGGGELNEQFFGPGTRLTVL.